This is a list of T cell receptor beta chains from one sample in a study of blood T cell repertoires in COVID-19. Repertoires were generated with immunoSEQ multiplex PCR, while TCRdb's copy carries only in-frame clones and drops some. The sample lists roughly 83,000 clones, 70% to 90% seen once, with roughly 8% in the top ten. The specimen sequenced was peripheral blood. All receptors derive from an older man with active or convalescent COVID-19. CDR3s include the opening cysteine and the closing phenylalanine or tryptophan. D genes are given only for firm matches. Not all rows give a size; the values are once, few, many and, for expanded clones, a class.

J gene | clone size | D gene | V gene | CDR3 DNA | CDR3 protein
TRBJ2-4 | . | TRBD2 | TRBV15 | TGTGCCACCAGCAGAGAAGAACACACTAGCGGGACGGCCCTAGCCAAAAACATTCAGTACTTC | CATSREEHTSGTALAKNIQYF
TRBJ2-1 | few | . | TRBV7-2 | TGTGCCAGCAGCTCCGACAGGCGATCCTACAATGAGCAGTTCTTC | CASSSDRRSYNEQFF
TRBJ1-4 | . | TRBD1 | TRBV10-3 | TGTGCCATCAGTGAGACTCGGACAGGAGGATTCGAAAAACTGTTTTTT | CAISETRTGGFEKLFF
TRBJ1-6 | . | TRBD1 | TRBV7-2 | TGTGCCAGCAGCCCCGACAGGGGGATTTCACCCCTCCACTTT | CASSPDRGISPLHF
TRBJ1-1 | . | . | TRBV4-2 | TGTGCCAGCAGCCAAGTCCCAGGGGCAGGGATGAACACTGAAGCTTTCTTT | CASSQVPGAGMNTEAFF
TRBJ1-1 | . | TRBD1 | TRBV5-1 | TGCGCCAGCAGCTCCGGACAGGCTAACACTGAAGCTTTCTTT | CASSSGQANTEAFF
TRBJ2-1 | once | . | TRBV18 | TGTGCCAGCTCACCACTCCCCCCAGGGGACTCCTACAATGAGCAGTTCTTC | CASSPLPPGDSYNEQFF
TRBJ2-3 | once | TRBD2 | TRBV7-9 | TGTGCCAGCAGCATACTAGCGGGAGCAGATACGCAGTATTTT | CASSILAGADTQYF
TRBJ1-2 | . | TRBD1 | TRBV7-9 | TGTGCCAGCAGCTTAGGAAAGGGACAGGTGAACTATGGCTACACCTTC | CASSLGKGQVNYGYTF
TRBJ1-2 | . | . | TRBV5-1 | TGCGCCAGCAGCGACAGGCGCTATGGCTACACCTTC | CASSDRRYGYTF
TRBJ1-5 | . | . | TRBV28 | TGTGCCAGCAGGAACCCCGGTAGCAATCAGCCCCAGCATTTT | CASRNPGSNQPQHF
TRBJ1-1 | . | . | TRBV19 | TGTGCCAGTAGTGTGACAGTGAACACTGAAGCTTTCTTT | CASSVTVNTEAFF
TRBJ2-1 | . | . | TRBV7-9 | TGTGCCAGCAGCTTTTCGGGGGGCGGGTTAAACAATGAGCAGTTCTTC | CASSFSGGGLNNEQFF
TRBJ2-5 | once | . | TRBV7-7 | TGTGCCAGCAGCTTAATGCAGATTCAAGAGACCCAGTACTTC | CASSLMQIQETQYF
TRBJ1-3 | . | TRBD1 | TRBV19 | TGTGCCAGTGGGCGGGACAGGTCAAGCTCTGGAAACACCATATATTTT | CASGRDRSSSGNTIYF
TRBJ1-3 | . | . | TRBV29-1 | TGCAGCGTTGAACCCCGGGGGAACACCATATATTTT | CSVEPRGNTIYF
TRBJ2-2 | . | TRBD2 | TRBV19 | TGTGCCAGTAGTCCCCTGCGGGAGCAGGGCACCGGGGAGCTGTTTTTT | CASSPLREQGTGELFF